This T cell receptor (beta chain) was captured by sequencing in a study of T cells in Graves' hyperthyroidism and ophthalmopathy. Researchers amplified the TCR beta CDR3 regions from RNA transcripts. First-round RT-PCR of the TCR CDR3 relied on the HTBI primer set. TCRdb reprocessed the multiplex PCR reads with MiXCR, giving one entry per CDR3 protein. The sample records fewer than 250,000 distinct CDR3 sequences, over 15% being singletons. This clonotype was counted at least ten times. This TCR derives from a woman aged 18-29 years with Graves' ophthalmopathy. The specimen was blood.

The CDR3 reads CSGMTGGNEKLFF. The DNA for the CDR3 is TGCAGCGGTATGACAGGGGGAAATGAAAAACTGTTTTTT. The chain employs TRBV29-1 and TRBJ1-4; 9 nucleotides line up with TRBD1. With V trimmed by 7 bases and J by 5 bases, 5 bases remained unmatched. Germline V lookup: CDR1 SQVTM, CDR2 ANQGSEA. The CDR3 is made up of 13 amino acids.